These 20 T cell receptor beta chains were all obtained from the same sample, sequenced in a study of cytomegalovirus exposure and HLA in healthy donors (dated by TCRdb to between 2016 and 2019). Libraries were constructed by the immunoSEQ multiplex PCR assay. TCRdb's version of the immuneACCESS table is confined to in-frame rearrangements and falls short of the full clone set. An unresolved V gene accounts for under half of the shortfall where checked; the remainder is of unknown origin. For this sample the table gives around 110,000 clones, of which about nine tenths were detected only once. The top ten clonotypes cover around 1.7% of the sample. The sequenced sample consisted of PBMCs. The receptors shown here come from a young woman in good health and CMV-seropositive.

This chain joins TRBV19 and TRBJ1-1, with D possibly matching TRBD1 (6 bases). Between the trimmed V and J ends, which lost 5 bases and 3 bases, there was a span of 10 bases. Germline V gene data show CDR1 as LNHDA and CDR2 as SQIVND (reference sequence). This CDR3 region has 13 residues. The CDR3 loop reads CASSEQGHTEAFF. DNA of the CDR3: TGTGCCAGTAGTGAACAGGGTCACACTGAAGCTTTCTTT.

The table lists this clone with a few counts. The J gene is TRBJ1-2, the V gene TRBV7-2; the D gene is possibly TRBD1 (6 bases). The V and J ends lost 8 bases and 0 bases respectively, with 10 bases between them. This CDR3 is built from 13 residues. Germline-derived CDR1 and CDR2 are SGHTA and FQGNSA. CDR3 sequence reads: CASHRDSNYGYTF. The CDR3 bases are TGTGCCAGCCACAGGGATTCTAACTATGGCTACACCTTC.

V usage is TRBV15 and J usage is TRBJ2-2; 10 bases map to TRBD2. The ends lost 0 bases at V and 5 bases at J; junction bases unmatched: 6. Germline V CDR1 and CDR2: LNHNV, YYDKDF (reference sequence). This CDR3 comprises 17 residues. The DNA of the CDR3 is TGTGCCACCAGCAGAGAGACTAGCGGGTTAGTTACCGGGGAGCTGTTTTTT. Amino acid sequence: CATSRETSGLVTGELFF.

This rearrangement joins TRBV6-5 to TRBJ1-3; 7 bases line up with TRBD1. Unmatched junction bases numbered 6, after V lost 0 bases and J lost 4 bases. Germline CDR1 MNHEY, CDR2 SVGAGI. There are 16 residues in the CDR3. CDR3 bases: TGTGCCAGCAGTTACTCGAACAGGGGAAGGGGAAACACCATATATTTT. Translated, it gives CASSYSNRGRGNTIYF.

The chain combines TRBV28 with TRBJ2-1; tentatively, D is TRBD1 (5 bases). The CDR3 has 13 amino acids. With 3 bases removed from V and 4 bases from J, the gap between germline ends came to 7 bases. Per the germline V gene, CDR1 is MDHEN and CDR2 is SYDVKM. The CDR3 here is CASSFRAYNEQFF. The CDR3 DNA sequence: TGTGCCAGCAGTTTCAGGGCTTACAATGAGCAGTTCTTC.

The J gene is TRBJ2-1, the V gene TRBV23-1; 10 positions agree with TRBD1. TRBV23-1 is treated as an ORF (open reading frame) with a function not yet certain. Trimming took 7 bases from V and 9 from J; bases not matched to a gene: 15. The CDR3 consists of 16 residues. CDR3 residues: CASIRGVGQGRAEQFF. The CDR3 DNA follows: TGCGCCAGCATACGGGGGGTGGGACAGGGGAGGGCTGAGCAGTTCTTC.

This clone was detected a few times. CDR3 sequence reads: CAISSRDINEQYV. The CDR3 coding sequence is TGTGCCATCAGCTCGCGAGACATAAACGAGCAGTACGTC. The chain recombines TRBV10-3 with TRBJ2-7; D remains unclear. Trimming shortened V by 6 bases and J by 5 bases, and 14 bases separated the two germline ends. This CDR3 contains 13 residues. CDR1 and CDR2 (germline): ENHRY, SYGVKD.

This clone showed up just a few times. The chain links TRBV6-1 to TRBJ2-7; the D is unclear. CDR3 length equals 15 residues. In germline, CDR1 is MNHNS, CDR2 SASEGT. Trimming pared 2 bases from V and 7 bases from J, leaving 18 bases between. The CDR3 nucleotides are TGTGCCAGCAGTGAACGAGGTGGTCCCCAGAGGGAGCAGTACTTC. Translating gives CASSERGGPQREQYF.

The rearrangement joins TRBV2 to TRBJ1-5; D might be TRBD1 (5 bases). From germline, CDR1 is SNHLY and CDR2 FYNNEI. The CDR3 consists of 18 residues. V lost 0 bases, J lost 1 base, and 16 bases lay in between. The CDR3: CASSEAVGQGMSNQPQHF. The CDR3 DNA is TGTGCCAGCAGTGAAGCGGTCGGGCAGGGCATGAGCAATCAGCCCCAGCATTTT.

The chain uses TRBV5-4 and TRBJ1-1; 7 bases are shared with TRBD1. In germline, CDR1 is SGHNT, CDR2 YYREEE (reference sequence). V dropped 4 bases and J dropped 0; count of bases not matched to a gene: 9. This CDR3 is built from 16 residues. CDR3 coding DNA: TGTGCCAGCAGCCGCCAGGGGGGTTTCGTGAACACTGAAGCTTTCTTT. The encoded protein is CASSRQGGFVNTEAFF.

The chain is built from TRBV7-9 and TRBJ1-6; no clear D. Trimming cost V 5 bases and J 13 bases, with 12 bases left between them. CDR1 and CDR2 from the germline V gene are SEHNR and FQNEAQ (reference sequence). The CDR3 has 12 residues. CDR3 DNA: TGTGCCAGCAGCGTCACTTTGAACCCCCTCCACTTT. Amino acid sequence: CASSVTLNPLHF.

The rearrangement uses TRBV6-5 and TRBJ2-7; D is uncertain. The CDR3 covers 14 residues. Trimming stripped 0 bases from V and 0 bases from J, with 6 bases between. CDR1 and CDR2 (germline): MNHEY, SVGAGI. For the CDR3, the DNA is TGTGCCAGCAGTTACTCGGCTAGCTCCTACGAGCAGTACTTC. Protein: CASSYSASSYEQYF.

This chain links TRBV4-3 with TRBJ1-4; no reliable D call. The germline gives CDR1 LGHNA, CDR2 YSLEER. Trimming left V 4 bases short and J 4 bases short, with 13 bases between. This CDR3 is built from 15 residues. The chain's CDR3 is CASSPEGPSNEKLFF. CDR3 nucleotide sequence: TGCGCCAGCAGCCCCGAGGGCCCGAGTAATGAAAAACTGTTTTTT.

The genes are TRBV6-4 and TRBJ2-1, with D possibly being TRBD2 (6 bases). Germline-derived CDR1 and CDR2 are MRHNA and SNTAGT. V was shortened by 6 bases and J by 8 bases, with 11 bases between the two germline ends. This CDR3 contains 12 residues. CDR3 protein: CASRGLLHEQFF. CDR3 nucleotide sequence: TGTGCCAGCAGAGGACTACTCCATGAGCAGTTCTTC.

The rearrangement joins TRBV6-5 to TRBJ1-1; 7 bases map to TRBD1. This CDR3 region has 14 residues. The ends lost 5 bases at V and 6 bases at J; junction bases unmatched: 9. From germline, CDR1 is MNHEY and CDR2 SVGAGI. This CDR3 reads CASSRGGTVAEAFF. The CDR3 bases are TGTGCCAGCAGTCGAGGTGGGACAGTCGCTGAAGCTTTCTTT.

The chain employs TRBV29-1 and TRBJ2-7; D call uncertain. Germline V gives CDR1 SQVTM, CDR2 ANQGSEA. The V end lost 5 bases, the J end lost 0 bases, and 8 bases lay between the germline ends. The CDR3 runs 12 residues. Here the CDR3 DNA reads TGCAGCGTTTCAGACATCTCCTACGAGCAGTACTTC. This encodes CSVSDISYEQYF.

This chain uses TRBV2 with TRBJ2-7; 9 bases align to TRBD2. Germline assignment: CDR1 SNHLY and CDR2 FYNNEI. This CDR3 region has 18 residues. V shed 3 bases and J 6 bases; nucleotides not matched to a gene: 18. CDR3: CASSDCGFAGGLSCEQYV. CDR3 nucleotide sequence: TGTGCCAGCAGTGATTGTGGGTTTGCGGGGGGGCTCAGCTGCGAGCAGTACGTC.

By share, this clone ranks as medium-sized. This rearrangement joins TRBV2 to TRBJ2-5; 8 bases agree with TRBD1. The CDR3 extends over 14 amino acids. The junction had 6 bases not matched to a gene; V was cut back by 6 bases and J by 3 bases. Per the germline V gene, CDR1 is SNHLY and CDR2 is FYNNEI. The CDR3 loop is CASSFGQGKETQYF. The CDR3 nucleotides are TGTGCCAGCAGCTTCGGACAGGGTAAAGAGACCCAGTACTTC.

The CDR3 reads CASSTYGQGGNSPLHF. In DNA form, the CDR3 reads TGTGCCAGTAGTACCTACGGACAGGGAGGCAATTCACCCCTCCACTTT. This chain uses TRBV19 with TRBJ1-6, with 8 bases aligning to TRBD1. Germline assignment: CDR1 LNHDA and CDR2 SQIVND (reference sequence). V trimming: 4 bases; J trimming: 7 bases; junction bases outside the gene matches: 9. This CDR3 has 16 amino acids.

The chain carries TRBV27 and TRBJ1-2; 9 nucleotides agree with TRBD1. From germline, CDR1 is MNHEY and CDR2 SMNVEV (reference sequence). This CDR3 spans 15 amino acids. Trimming removed 7 bases from V and 4 bases from J; junction bases left unmatched: 10. CDR3 loop: CASKRTGGEGYGYTF. CDR3 coding DNA: TGTGCCAGCAAGCGAACAGGGGGCGAGGGCTATGGCTACACCTTC.